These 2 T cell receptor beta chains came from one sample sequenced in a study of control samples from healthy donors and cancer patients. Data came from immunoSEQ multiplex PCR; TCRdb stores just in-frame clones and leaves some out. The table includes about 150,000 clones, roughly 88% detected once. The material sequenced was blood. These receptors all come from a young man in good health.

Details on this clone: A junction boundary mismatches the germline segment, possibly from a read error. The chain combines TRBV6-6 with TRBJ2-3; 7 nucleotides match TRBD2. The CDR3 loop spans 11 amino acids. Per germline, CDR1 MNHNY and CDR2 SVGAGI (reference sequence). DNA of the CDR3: TGTGCCAGTCGGGAGGACCGTGCATGGGATTTT. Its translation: CASREDRAWDF.

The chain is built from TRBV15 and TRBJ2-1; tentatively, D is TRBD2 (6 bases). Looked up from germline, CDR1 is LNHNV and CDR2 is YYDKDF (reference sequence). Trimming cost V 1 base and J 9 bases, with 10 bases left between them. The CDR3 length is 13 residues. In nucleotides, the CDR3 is TGTGCCACCAGCAGAGCTGTGCGGGGTGAGCAGTTCTTC. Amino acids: CATSRAVRGEQFF.